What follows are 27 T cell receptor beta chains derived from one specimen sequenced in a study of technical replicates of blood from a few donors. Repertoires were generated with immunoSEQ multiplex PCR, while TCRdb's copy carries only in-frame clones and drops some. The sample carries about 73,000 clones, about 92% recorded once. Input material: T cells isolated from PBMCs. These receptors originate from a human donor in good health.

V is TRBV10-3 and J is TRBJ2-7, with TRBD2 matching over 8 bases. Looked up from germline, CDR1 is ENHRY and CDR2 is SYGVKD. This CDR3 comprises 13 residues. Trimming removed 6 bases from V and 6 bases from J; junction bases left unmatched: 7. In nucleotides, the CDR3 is TGTGCCATCAGGGGACTAGGATTTGTCGAGCAGTACTTC. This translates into CAIRGLGFVEQYF.

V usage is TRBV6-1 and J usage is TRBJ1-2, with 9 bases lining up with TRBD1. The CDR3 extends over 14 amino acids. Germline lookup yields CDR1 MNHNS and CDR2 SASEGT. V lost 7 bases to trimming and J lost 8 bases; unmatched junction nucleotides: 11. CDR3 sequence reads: CASIPRGTGLGYTF. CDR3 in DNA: TGTGCCAGCATTCCCCGAGGGACAGGGTTAGGCTACACCTTC.

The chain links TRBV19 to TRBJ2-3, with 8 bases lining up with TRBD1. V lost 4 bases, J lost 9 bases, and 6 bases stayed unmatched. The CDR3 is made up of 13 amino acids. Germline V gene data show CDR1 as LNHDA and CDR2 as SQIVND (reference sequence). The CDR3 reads CASSRDRQLTQYF. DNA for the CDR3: TGTGCCAGTAGTAGGGACAGGCAGTTGACGCAGTATTTT.

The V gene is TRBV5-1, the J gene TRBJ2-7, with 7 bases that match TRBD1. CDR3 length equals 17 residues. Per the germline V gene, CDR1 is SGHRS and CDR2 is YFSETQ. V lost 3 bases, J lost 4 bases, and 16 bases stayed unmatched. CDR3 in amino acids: CASSSWASAQGMYEQYF. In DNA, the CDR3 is TGCGCCAGCAGCTCTTGGGCGTCGGCACAGGGGATGTACGAGCAGTACTTC.

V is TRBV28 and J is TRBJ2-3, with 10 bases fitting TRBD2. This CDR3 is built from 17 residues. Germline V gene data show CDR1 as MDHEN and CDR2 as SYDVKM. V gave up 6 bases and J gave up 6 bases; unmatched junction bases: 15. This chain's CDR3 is CASSPREIAGGADTQYF. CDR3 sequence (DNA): TGTGCCAGCAGCCCTAGGGAAATAGCGGGAGGTGCCGATACGCAGTATTTT.

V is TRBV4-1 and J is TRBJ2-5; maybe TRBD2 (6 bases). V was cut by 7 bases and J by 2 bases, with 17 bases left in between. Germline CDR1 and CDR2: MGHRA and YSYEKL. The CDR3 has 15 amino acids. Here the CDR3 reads CASKRRAGHQETQYF. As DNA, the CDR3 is TGCGCCAGCAAGAGGCGAGCGGGCCATCAAGAGACCCAGTACTTC.

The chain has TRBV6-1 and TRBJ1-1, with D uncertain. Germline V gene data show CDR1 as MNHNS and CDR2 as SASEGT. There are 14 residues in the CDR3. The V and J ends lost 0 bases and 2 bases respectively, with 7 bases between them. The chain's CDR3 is CASSEAGSNTEAFF. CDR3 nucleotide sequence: TGTGCCAGCAGTGAAGCGGGGAGTAACACTGAAGCTTTCTTT.

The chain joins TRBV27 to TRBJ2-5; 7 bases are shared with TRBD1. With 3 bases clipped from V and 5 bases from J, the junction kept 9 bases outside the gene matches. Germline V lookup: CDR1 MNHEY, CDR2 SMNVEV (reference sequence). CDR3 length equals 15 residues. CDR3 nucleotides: TGTGCCAGCAGTTTGACAGGGTTAACATTTGAGACCCAGTACTTC. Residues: CASSLTGLTFETQYF.

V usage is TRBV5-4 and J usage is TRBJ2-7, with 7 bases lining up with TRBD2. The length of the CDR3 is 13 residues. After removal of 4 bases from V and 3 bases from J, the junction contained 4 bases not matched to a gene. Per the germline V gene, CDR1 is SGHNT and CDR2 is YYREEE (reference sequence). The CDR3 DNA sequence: TGTGCCAGCAGCGGTCTAGCGGACTACGAGCAGTACTTC. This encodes CASSGLADYEQYF.

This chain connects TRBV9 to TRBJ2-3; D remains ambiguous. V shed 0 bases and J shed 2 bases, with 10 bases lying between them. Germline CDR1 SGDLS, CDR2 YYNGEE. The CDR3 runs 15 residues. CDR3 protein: CASSVVVGATDTQYF. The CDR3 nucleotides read TGTGCCAGCAGCGTAGTAGTCGGAGCCACAGATACGCAGTATTTT.

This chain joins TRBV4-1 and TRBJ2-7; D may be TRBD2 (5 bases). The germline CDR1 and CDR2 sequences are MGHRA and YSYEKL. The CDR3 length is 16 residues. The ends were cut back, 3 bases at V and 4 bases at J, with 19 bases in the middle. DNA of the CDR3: TGCGCCAGCAGCCACACCAGTGGACTGGGGTCTTACGAGCAGTACTTC. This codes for CASSHTSGLGSYEQYF.

The CDR3 bases are TGCGCCAGCAGAGTAGAGGGGGCTTCCCCTGGCTACACCTTC. Amino acids: CASRVEGASPGYTF. The chain recombines TRBV5-1 with TRBJ1-2, with 7 bases that match TRBD1. Germline V CDR1 and CDR2: SGHRS, YFSETQ. The CDR3 is 14 residues long. Trimming cost V 5 bases and J 7 bases; bases outside gene matches: 11.

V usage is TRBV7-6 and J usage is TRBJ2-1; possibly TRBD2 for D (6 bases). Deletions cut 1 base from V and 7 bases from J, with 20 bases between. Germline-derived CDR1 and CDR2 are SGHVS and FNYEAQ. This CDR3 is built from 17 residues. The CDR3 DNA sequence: TGTGCCAGCAGCTTAGGACTCTGGGTAGCAGGGAGGAATGAGCAGTTCTTC. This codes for CASSLGLWVAGRNEQFF.

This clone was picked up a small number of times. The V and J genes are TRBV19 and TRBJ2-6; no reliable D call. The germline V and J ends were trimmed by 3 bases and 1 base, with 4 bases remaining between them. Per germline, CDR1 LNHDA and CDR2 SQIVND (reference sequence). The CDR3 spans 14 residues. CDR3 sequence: CASSIPSGANVLTF. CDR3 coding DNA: TGTGCCAGTAGTATCCCGTCTGGGGCCAACGTCCTGACTTTC.

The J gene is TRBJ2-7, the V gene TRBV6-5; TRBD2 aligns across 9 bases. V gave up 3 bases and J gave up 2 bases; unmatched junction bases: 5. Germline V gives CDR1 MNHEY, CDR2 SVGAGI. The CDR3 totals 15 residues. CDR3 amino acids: CASSYPPSGTYEQYF. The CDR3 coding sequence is TGTGCCAGCAGTTATCCCCCTAGCGGGACCTACGAGCAGTACTTC.

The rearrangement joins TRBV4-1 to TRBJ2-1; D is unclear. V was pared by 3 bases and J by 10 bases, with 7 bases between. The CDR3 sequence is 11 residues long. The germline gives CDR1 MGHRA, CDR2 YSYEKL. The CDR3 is CASSQEKEQFF. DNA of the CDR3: TGCGCCAGCAGCCAGGAGAAAGAGCAGTTCTTC.

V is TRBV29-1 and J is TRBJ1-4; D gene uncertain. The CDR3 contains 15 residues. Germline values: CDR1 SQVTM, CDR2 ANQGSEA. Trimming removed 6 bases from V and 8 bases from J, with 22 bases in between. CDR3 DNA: TGCAGCGTGAGGGAGTCAGGTCGGTTAAACGAAAAACTGTTTTTT. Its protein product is CSVRESGRLNEKLFF. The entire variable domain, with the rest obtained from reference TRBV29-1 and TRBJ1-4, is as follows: SAVISQKPSRDICQRGTSLTIQCQVDSQVTMMFWYRQQPGQSLTLIATANQGSEATYESGFVIDKFPISRPNLTFSTLTVSNMSPEDSSIYLCSVRESGRLNEKLFFGSGTQLSVL.

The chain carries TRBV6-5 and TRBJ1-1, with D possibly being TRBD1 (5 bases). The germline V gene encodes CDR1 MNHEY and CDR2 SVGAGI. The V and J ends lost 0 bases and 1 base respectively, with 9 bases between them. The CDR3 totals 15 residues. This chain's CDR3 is CASSYSGVANTEAFF. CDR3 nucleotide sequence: TGTGCCAGCAGTTACTCAGGGGTAGCGAACACTGAAGCTTTCTTT.

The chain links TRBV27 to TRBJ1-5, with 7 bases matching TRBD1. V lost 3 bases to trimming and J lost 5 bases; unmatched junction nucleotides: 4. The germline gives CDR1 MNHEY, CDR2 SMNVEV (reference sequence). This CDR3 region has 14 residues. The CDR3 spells CASSLSQGDQPQHF. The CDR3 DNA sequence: TGTGCCAGCAGTTTGAGTCAGGGGGATCAGCCCCAGCATTTT.

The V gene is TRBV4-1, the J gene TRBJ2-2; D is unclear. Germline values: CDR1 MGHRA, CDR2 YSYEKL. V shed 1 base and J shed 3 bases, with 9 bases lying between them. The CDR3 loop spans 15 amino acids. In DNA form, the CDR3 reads TGCGCCAGCAGCCAAGGACGCGGATACACCGGGGAGCTGTTTTTT. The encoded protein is CASSQGRGYTGELFF.

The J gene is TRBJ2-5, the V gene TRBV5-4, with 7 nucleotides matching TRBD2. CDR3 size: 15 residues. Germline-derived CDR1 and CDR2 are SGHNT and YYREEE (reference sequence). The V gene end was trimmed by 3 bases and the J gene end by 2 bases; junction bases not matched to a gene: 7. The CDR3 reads CASSWAGGGQETQYF. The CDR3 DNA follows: TGTGCCAGCAGCTGGGCTGGGGGGGGACAAGAGACCCAGTACTTC.

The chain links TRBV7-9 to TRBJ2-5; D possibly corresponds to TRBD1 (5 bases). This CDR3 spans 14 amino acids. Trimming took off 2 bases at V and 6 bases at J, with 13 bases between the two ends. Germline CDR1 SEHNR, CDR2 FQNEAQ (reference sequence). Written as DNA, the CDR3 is TGTGCCAGCAGCTTAATACAGGTCGAACAGACCCAGTACTTC. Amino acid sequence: CASSLIQVEQTQYF.

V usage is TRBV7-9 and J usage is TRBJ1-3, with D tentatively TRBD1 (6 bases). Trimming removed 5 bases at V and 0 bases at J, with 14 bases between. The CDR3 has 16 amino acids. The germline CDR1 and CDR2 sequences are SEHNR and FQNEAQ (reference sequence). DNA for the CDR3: TGTGCCAGCAGCAAACAGGGATTCTTCTCTGGAAACACCATATATTTT. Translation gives CASSKQGFFSGNTIYF.

This CDR3 reads CASSYSHSTQNYEQYF. CDR3 DNA sequence: TGTGCCAGCAGTTACTCCCACAGTACACAAAACTACGAGCAGTACTTC. This chain joins TRBV6-5 and TRBJ2-7, with D unclear. The CDR3 loop spans 16 amino acids. Germline loops: CDR1 MNHEY, CDR2 SVGAGI. With 0 bases removed from V and 3 bases from J, the gap between germline ends came to 15 bases.

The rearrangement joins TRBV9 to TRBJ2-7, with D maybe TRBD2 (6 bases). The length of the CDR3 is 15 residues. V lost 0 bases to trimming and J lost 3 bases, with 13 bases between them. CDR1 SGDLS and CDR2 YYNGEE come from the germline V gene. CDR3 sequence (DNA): TGTGCCAGCAGCGTAGCCCCGACTAGTGACTACGAGCAGTACTTC. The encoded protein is CASSVAPTSDYEQYF.

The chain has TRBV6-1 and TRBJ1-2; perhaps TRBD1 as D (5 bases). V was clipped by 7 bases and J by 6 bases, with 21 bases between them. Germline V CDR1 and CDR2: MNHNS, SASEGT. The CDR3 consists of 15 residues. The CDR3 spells CASTARQGFPHGYTF. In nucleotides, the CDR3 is TGTGCCAGCACTGCCAGGCAGGGCTTTCCCCATGGCTACACCTTC.

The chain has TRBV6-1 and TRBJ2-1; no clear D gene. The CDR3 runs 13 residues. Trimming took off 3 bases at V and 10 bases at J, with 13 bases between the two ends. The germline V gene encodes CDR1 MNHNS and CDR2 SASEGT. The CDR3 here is CASSEETVTEQFF. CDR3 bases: TGTGCCAGCAGTGAGGAGACTGTTACCGAGCAGTTCTTC.